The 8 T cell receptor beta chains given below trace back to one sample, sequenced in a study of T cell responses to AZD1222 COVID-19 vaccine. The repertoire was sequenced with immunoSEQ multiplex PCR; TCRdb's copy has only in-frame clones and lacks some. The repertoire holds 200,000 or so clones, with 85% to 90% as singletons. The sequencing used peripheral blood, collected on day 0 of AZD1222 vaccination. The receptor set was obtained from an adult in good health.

This chain's CDR3 is CASSTQVGIRNEQFF. In DNA form, the CDR3 reads TGTGCCAGTAGTACGCAGGTGGGGATTCGAAATGAGCAGTTCTTC. This chain joins TRBV19 and TRBJ2-1; D not certain. Trimming shortened V by 4 bases and J by 7 bases, and 17 bases separated the two germline ends. The CDR3 loop spans 15 amino acids. Germline CDR1 and CDR2: LNHDA and SQIVND (reference sequence).

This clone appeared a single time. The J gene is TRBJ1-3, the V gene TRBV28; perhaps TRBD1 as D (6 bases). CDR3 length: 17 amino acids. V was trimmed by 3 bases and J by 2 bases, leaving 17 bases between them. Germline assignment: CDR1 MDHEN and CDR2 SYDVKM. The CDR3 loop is CASSLAPPQGTGNTIYF. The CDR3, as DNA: TGTGCCAGCAGTTTGGCCCCCCCACAGGGAACTGGAAACACCATATATTTT.

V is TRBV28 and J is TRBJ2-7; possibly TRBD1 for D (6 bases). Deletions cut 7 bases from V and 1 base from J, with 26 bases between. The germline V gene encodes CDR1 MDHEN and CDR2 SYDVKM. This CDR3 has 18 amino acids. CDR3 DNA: TGTGCCAGCACCCGAGTAGGCAGATTTGGACAGCCTTCCTACGAGCAGTACTTC. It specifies CASTRVGRFGQPSYEQYF.

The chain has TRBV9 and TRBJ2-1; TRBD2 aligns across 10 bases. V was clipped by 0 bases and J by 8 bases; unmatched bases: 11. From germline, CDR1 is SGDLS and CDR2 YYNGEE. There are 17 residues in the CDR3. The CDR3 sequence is CASSVAEWSSGSHEQFF. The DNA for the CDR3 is TGTGCCAGCAGCGTAGCAGAGTGGTCTAGCGGGAGCCATGAGCAGTTCTTC. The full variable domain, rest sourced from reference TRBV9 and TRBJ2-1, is DSGVTQTPKHLITATGQRVTLRCSPRSGDLSVYWYQQSLDQGLQFLIQYYNGEERAKGNILERFSAQQFPDLHSELNLSSLELGDSALYFCASSVAEWSSGSHEQFFGPGTRLTVL.

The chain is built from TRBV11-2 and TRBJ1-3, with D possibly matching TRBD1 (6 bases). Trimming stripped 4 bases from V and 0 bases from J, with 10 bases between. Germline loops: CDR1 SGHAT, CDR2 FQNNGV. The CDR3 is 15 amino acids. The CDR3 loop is CASSSGQSSGNTIYF. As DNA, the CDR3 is TGTGCCAGCAGCTCAGGACAGAGCTCTGGAAACACCATATATTTT.

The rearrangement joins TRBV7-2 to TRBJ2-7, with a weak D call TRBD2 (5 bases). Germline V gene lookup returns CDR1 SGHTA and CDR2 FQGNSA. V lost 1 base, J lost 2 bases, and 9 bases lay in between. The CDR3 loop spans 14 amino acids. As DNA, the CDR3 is TGTGCCAGCAGCTTAGGTGCGGGCGCCTACGAGCAGTACTTC. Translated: CASSLGAGAYEQYF.

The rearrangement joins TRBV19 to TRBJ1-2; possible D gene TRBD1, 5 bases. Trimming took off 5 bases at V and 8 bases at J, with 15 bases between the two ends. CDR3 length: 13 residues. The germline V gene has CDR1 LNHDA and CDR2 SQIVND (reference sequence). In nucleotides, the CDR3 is TGTGCCAGTAGTCGTGGGCAGGGTGACGGCTACACCTTC. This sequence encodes CASSRGQGDGYTF.

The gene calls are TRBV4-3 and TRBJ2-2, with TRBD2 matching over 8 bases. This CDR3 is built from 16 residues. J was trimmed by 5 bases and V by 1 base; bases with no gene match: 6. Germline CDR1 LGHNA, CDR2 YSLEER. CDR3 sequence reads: CASSQVRGVVTGELFF. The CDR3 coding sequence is TGCGCCAGCAGCCAAGTGCGGGGGGTTGTTACCGGGGAGCTGTTTTTT.